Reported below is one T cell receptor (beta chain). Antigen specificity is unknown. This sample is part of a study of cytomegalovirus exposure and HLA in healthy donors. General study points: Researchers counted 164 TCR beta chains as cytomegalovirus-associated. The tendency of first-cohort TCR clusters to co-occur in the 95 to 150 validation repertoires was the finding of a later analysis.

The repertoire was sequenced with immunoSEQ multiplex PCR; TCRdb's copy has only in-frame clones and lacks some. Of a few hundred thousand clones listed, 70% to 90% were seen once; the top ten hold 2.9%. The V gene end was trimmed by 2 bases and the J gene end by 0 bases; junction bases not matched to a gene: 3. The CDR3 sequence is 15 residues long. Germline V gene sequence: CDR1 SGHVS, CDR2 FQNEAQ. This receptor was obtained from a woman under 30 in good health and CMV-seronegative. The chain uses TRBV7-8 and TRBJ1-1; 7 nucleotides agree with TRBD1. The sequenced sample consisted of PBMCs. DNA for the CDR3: TGTGCCAGCAGCTTAAGGGACAGTCTGAACACTGAAGCTTTCTTT. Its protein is CASSLRDSLNTEAFF.